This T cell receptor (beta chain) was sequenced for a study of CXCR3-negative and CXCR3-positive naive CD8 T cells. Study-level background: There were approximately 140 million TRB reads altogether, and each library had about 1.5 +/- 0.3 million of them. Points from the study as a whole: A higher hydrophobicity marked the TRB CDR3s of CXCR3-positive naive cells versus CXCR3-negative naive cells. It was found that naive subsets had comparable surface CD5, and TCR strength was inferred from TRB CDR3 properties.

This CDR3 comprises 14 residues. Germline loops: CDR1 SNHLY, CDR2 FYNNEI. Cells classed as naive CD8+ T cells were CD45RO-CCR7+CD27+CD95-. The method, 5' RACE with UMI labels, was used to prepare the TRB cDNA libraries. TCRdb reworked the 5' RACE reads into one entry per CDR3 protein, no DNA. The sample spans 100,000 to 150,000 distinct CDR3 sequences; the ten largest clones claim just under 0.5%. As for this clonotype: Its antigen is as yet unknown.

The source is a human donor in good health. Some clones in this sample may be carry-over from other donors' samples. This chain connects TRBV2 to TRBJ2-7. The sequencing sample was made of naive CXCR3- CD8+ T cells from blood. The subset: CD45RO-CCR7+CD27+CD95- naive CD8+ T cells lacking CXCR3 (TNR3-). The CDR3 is CASSEVVGDYEQYF.